This T cell receptor (beta chain) comes out of a study of T cells in Graves' hyperthyroidism and ophthalmopathy. From germline, CDR1 is MNHEY and CDR2 SVGEGT. V shed 6 bases, J shed 0 bases, and the junction held 8 bases outside the gene matches. The CDR3 spans 16 residues. TCR beta CDR3 region amplification was performed from RNA transcripts. Carried out on the TCR CDR3, a first-round RT-PCR used the HTBI primer set. TCRdb recomputed calls from the multiplex PCR reads with MiXCR, one row per CDR3 protein. The profile shows about 420,000 distinct CDR3 sequences, roughly 14% of them singletons. This clonotype was detected ten times or more.

Sequencing input: blood. The clonotype was recovered from a woman between 18 and 29 years old with Graves' hyperthyroidism. This chain links TRBV6-2 or TRBV6-3 with TRBJ2-7; TRBD2 matches 10 bases. The CDR3 region has the DNA TGTGCCAGCAGACTCTCTACTAGCGGGGACTCCTACGAGCAGTACTTC. Its translation is CASRLSTSGDSYEQYF.